These 21 T cell receptor beta chains were all obtained from the same sample, sequenced in a study of identical twins. TCRdb analysed the 5' RACE reads with MiXCR anew, one entry per CDR3 protein. The sample has 1,800,000 or so distinct CDR3 sequences; 32% are singletons. The sample comprised cord blood. Source of these receptors: a newborn girl in good health.

The chain recombines TRBV2 with TRBJ2-7; no clear D. The CDR3 sequence is 13 residues long. CDR1 is SNHLY and CDR2 is FYNNEI in the germline V gene. V was pared by 0 bases and J by 5 bases, with 8 bases between. CDR3 coding DNA: TGTGCCAGCAGTGAAGCACTCTGGGACGAGCAGTACTTC. Amino acid sequence: CASSEALWDEQYF.

The chain is built from TRBV27 and TRBJ1-4; TRBD1 might be the D (6 bases). V was shortened by 4 bases and J by 6 bases, with 15 bases between the two germline ends. The CDR3 length is 15 residues. Looked up from germline, CDR1 is MNHEY and CDR2 is SMNVEV (reference sequence). CDR3 protein: CASSSETGPYEKLFF. The CDR3 DNA follows: TGTGCCAGCAGTTCGGAAACAGGGCCGTATGAAAAACTGTTTTTT.

The chain recombines TRBV5-1 with TRBJ1-3; D not certain. Germline assignment: CDR1 SGHRS and CDR2 YFSETQ. This CDR3 comprises 14 residues. The V gene lost 5 bases and the J gene lost 0 bases, with 9 bases spanning the gap. In nucleotides, the CDR3 is TGCGCCAGCAGGGTACATATCTCTGGAAACACCATATATTTT. Translation gives CASRVHISGNTIYF.

The V and J genes are TRBV7-2 and TRBJ1-3, with a weak D call TRBD1 (6 bases). The CDR3 runs 16 residues. The germline gives CDR1 SGHTA, CDR2 FQGNSA. The V and J ends lost 1 base and 4 bases respectively, with 14 bases between them. In nucleotides, the CDR3 is TGTGCCAGCAGCTTAGGTCCGGACAGCGACGGAAACACCATATATTTT. Translated: CASSLGPDSDGNTIYF.

Concerning this clonotype: Sequence at one end of the junction differs from germline and may be a read error. The chain recombines TRBV7-2 with TRBJ2-3; weak D call: TRBD2 (5 bases). Germline-derived CDR1 and CDR2 are SGHTA and FQGNSA. The CDR3 contains 17 residues. The chain's CDR3 is CASSLDWLIASTDAQYF. CDR3 DNA sequence: TGTGCCAGCAGCTTAGACTGGTTAATAGCTAGCACAGATGCGCAGTATTTT.

The chain is built from TRBV25-1 and TRBJ2-3; 8 bases are a match to TRBD2. This CDR3 is 15 amino acids long. Germline CDR1 is MGHDK and CDR2 is SYGVNS. The V segment lost 6 bases and the J segment 1 base; nucleotides outside the gene matches: 6. CDR3 coding DNA: TGTGCCAGCAGCGATCTCGGGGGGGGCACAGATACGCAGTATTTT. Translated, it gives CASSDLGGGTDTQYF.

This clonotype turned up a few times. CDR3 protein: CASSLEGDSSGRVNEQFF. Written as DNA, the CDR3 is TGCGCCAGCAGCTTGGAGGGGGACTCTAGCGGGAGGGTCAATGAGCAGTTCTTC. The V gene is TRBV5-1, the J gene TRBJ2-1; TRBD2 aligns across 12 bases. The length of the CDR3 is 18 residues. CDR1 SGHRS and CDR2 YFSETQ come from the germline V gene. V gave up 0 bases and J gave up 6 bases; unmatched junction bases: 10.

The V and J genes are TRBV7-9 and TRBJ1-2; D remains ambiguous. CDR1 is SEHNR, CDR2 FQNEAQ, per germline (reference sequence). The CDR3 has 10 residues. V lost 9 bases to trimming and J lost 6 bases, with 8 bases between them. The CDR3: CASPGDGYTF. The CDR3 DNA is TGTGCCAGTCCCGGGGATGGCTACACCTTC.

The genes are TRBV6-1 and TRBJ1-6, with 7 nucleotides matching TRBD1. The CDR3 length is 13 residues. Per germline, CDR1 MNHNS and CDR2 SASEGT. V lost 10 bases and J lost 7; bases outside the gene matches: 7. In DNA, the CDR3 is TGTGCCACTTTGGACAGGCTGAATTCACCCCTCCACTTT. It specifies CATLDRLNSPLHF.

The chain recombines TRBV7-2 with TRBJ1-1; perhaps TRBD1 as D (5 bases). The CDR3 length is 16 residues. Germline CDR1 is SGHTA and CDR2 is FQGNSA. V was shortened by 1 base and J by 3 bases, with 15 bases between the two germline ends. CDR3 DNA sequence: TGTGCCAGCAGCTTAGATTGGCTGACCAGGGACACTGAAGCTTTCTTT. Encoded protein: CASSLDWLTRDTEAFF.

This clonotype was counted a few times. The gene calls are TRBV4-2 and TRBJ2-1; 7 bases match TRBD2. V trimming: 2 bases; J trimming: 0 bases; junction bases outside the gene matches: 7. Per the germline V gene, CDR1 is LGHNA and CDR2 is YNFKEQ. The CDR3 length is 17 residues. In DNA, the CDR3 is TGTGCCAGCAGCCAAACCGGGACTACGAGCTCCTACAATGAGCAGTTCTTC. It encodes CASSQTGTTSSYNEQFF.

This clonotype was detected a few times. J is TRBJ1-2 and V is TRBV6-6; D gene ambiguous. Germline V lookup: CDR1 MNHNY, CDR2 SVGAGI (reference sequence). The CDR3 extends over 14 amino acids. The V gene lost 2 bases and the J gene lost 6 bases, with 13 bases spanning the gap. CDR3 DNA sequence: TGTGCCAGCAGTTACGGGCCCGGGCGGGATGGCTACACCTTC. Protein product: CASSYGPGRDGYTF.

The chain carries TRBV11-2 and TRBJ2-7, with D perhaps matching TRBD2 (6 bases). Per the germline V gene, CDR1 is SGHAT and CDR2 is FQNNGV. This CDR3 contains 15 residues. V was clipped by 5 bases and J by 1 base, with 15 bases between them. The CDR3 DNA reads as TGTGCCAGCAGCACCCTAGCGAGACGATCCTACGAGCAGTACTTC. Its protein product is CASSTLARRSYEQYF.

The V call is TRBV20-1, the J call TRBJ2-3; possible D gene TRBD1, 5 bases. This CDR3 is built from 15 residues. Trimming pared 0 bases from V and 4 bases from J, leaving 14 bases between. Germline loops: CDR1 DFQATT, CDR2 SNEGSKA (reference sequence). The CDR3 DNA sequence: TGCAGTGCTAGAGATCTGGTACAGGTTGCAGATACGCAGTATTTT. This gives the protein CSARDLVQVADTQYF.

This clonotype was detected once. This chain connects TRBV5-1 to TRBJ2-5; 8 bases line up with TRBD1. Losses at the gene ends were 6 bases for V and 12 bases for J; bases not matched to a gene: 19. This CDR3 region has 15 residues. CDR1 SGHRS and CDR2 YFSETQ come from the germline V gene. CDR3 in amino acids: CASTGGGNPSTHEYF. CDR3 DNA: TGCGCCAGCACAGGGGGCGGAAACCCCTCTACACACGAGTACTTC.

The V and J genes are TRBV9 and TRBJ2-5, with a tentative D call TRBD2 (6 bases). The CDR3 totals 16 residues. With 0 bases removed from V and 11 bases from J, the gap between germline ends came to 23 bases. The germline CDR1 and CDR2 sequences are SGDLS and YYNGEE. CDR3 in amino acids: CASSVDPQTSYNEQYF. The CDR3 nucleotides read TGTGCCAGCAGCGTAGATCCCCAAACTAGCTACAATGAGCAGTACTTC.

The CDR3: CASSRGGDLTDTQYF. The CDR3 DNA follows: TGTGCCAGCAGCCGCGGGGGCGACCTCACAGATACGCAGTATTTT. This rearrangement joins TRBV3-1 to TRBJ2-3; D possibly corresponds to TRBD2 (7 bases). Germline values: CDR1 LGHDT, CDR2 YNNKEL (reference sequence). Trimming removed 4 bases at V and 2 bases at J, with 13 bases between. The CDR3 is made up of 15 amino acids.

J is TRBJ2-7 and V is TRBV18, with D perhaps matching TRBD2 (6 bases). The CDR3 contains 13 residues. The germline V gene encodes CDR1 KGHSH and CDR2 LQKENI. Between the trimmed V and J ends, which lost 6 bases and 2 bases, there was a span of 11 bases. CDR3 DNA: TGTGCCAGCTCGCGGGACGTAGCCTACGAGCAGTACTTC. It is translated as CASSRDVAYEQYF.

V usage is TRBV6-5 and J usage is TRBJ2-1, with 7 bases lining up with TRBD2. Germline CDR1 reads MNHEY; CDR2 reads SVGAGI. This CDR3 is 14 amino acids long. V gave up 6 bases and J gave up 6 bases; unmatched junction bases: 8. In nucleotides, the CDR3 is TGTGCCAGCAGGTCCAGCGGGACTCTCAATGAGCAGTTCTTC. Its translation is CASRSSGTLNEQFF.

This clonotype has just a few counts. CDR3 protein: CASSYSSGGRDGYTF. CDR3 DNA: TGTGCCAGCAGTTACTCGAGTGGGGGACGGGATGGCTACACCTTC. The chain is built from TRBV6-5 and TRBJ1-2, with D maybe TRBD1 (5 bases). The V and J ends lost 0 bases and 6 bases respectively, with 14 bases between them. Germline-derived CDR1 and CDR2 are MNHEY and SVGAGI. The CDR3 is 15 amino acids.

The gene calls are TRBV20-1 and TRBJ1-2, with D unresolved. The CDR3 extends over 10 amino acids. Germline V gene sequence: CDR1 DFQATT, CDR2 SNEGSKA (reference sequence). Between the trimmed V and J ends, which lost 6 bases and 6 bases, there was a span of 8 bases. The CDR3, as DNA: TGCAGTGCACCGGCGGATGGCTACACCTTC. It encodes CSAPADGYTF.